This TCR beta chain was recovered during a study of cytomegalovirus exposure and HLA in healthy donors. About the research overall: In an early release, HLA-typed donors contributed 90 million or so unique TCR sequences. Study conclusions and caveats: The study put 150 to 200 TCR beta chains on its list as cytomegalovirus-associated.

The donors, nominally healthy at sampling, likely had unrecorded immune exposures. Turning to this clone: Its antigen is not known.

PCR primers comprised 60 Vbeta and 13 Jbeta primers. Assay used: immunoSEQ multiplex PCR; TCRdb lists only in-frame clones, some missing. Here the sample spans roughly 71,000 clones, almost 80% being singletons. CDR3 length: 16 residues. Unmatched junction bases numbered 7, after V lost 5 bases and J lost 2 bases. CDR1 SGHTA and CDR2 FQGNSA come from the germline V gene. The sequencing input was PBMCs. The chain carries TRBV7-2 and TRBJ2-3, with TRBD2 matching 10 bases. The clonotype originates from a girl under 18 in good health and CMV-seropositive. The CDR3 spells CASSALSGRYTDTQYF. CDR3 nucleotide sequence: TGTGCCAGCAGCGCCCTTAGCGGGAGGTACACAGATACGCAGTATTTT.